The clone carrying this T cell receptor (beta chain) was observed many times. This specimen comes from a study of blood T cells in healthy people across ages. Trimming removed 7 bases from V and 7 bases from J, with 10 bases in between. CDR1 is SQVTM and CDR2 is ANQGSEA in the germline V gene. The CDR3 sequence is 10 residues long. A J-beta primer mix and a sample-barcoded 5' primer were used in a second PCR of about 7 to 12 cycles. Each CDR3 protein is one row after TCRdb ran MiXCR on the 5' RACE reads. The sample contains hundreds of thousands of distinct CDR3 sequences, roughly 24% of which appear only once. The sample was also linked to a second study, of T cells of mothers and their children.

This receptor was identified in a boy younger than 18 in good health. The sample was blood. The chain couples TRBV29-1 to TRBJ1-2; no definite D call. The CDR3 loop reads CSAQSGGYTF. The CDR3 DNA sequence: TGCAGCGCCCAAAGTGGTGGCTACACCTTC.